The entry that follows covers one T cell receptor (beta chain) sequence. Its antigen is not identified. These data belong to a study of shared clonotypes between healthy human individuals. Study-wide findings and caveats: Rarefaction showed that sequencing of sorted subsets was incomplete (despite large depth). The study generally estimated greater richness for naive than memory subsets.

The germline V gene encodes CDR1 GTSNPN and CDR2 SVGIG (reference sequence). CDR3 length: 12 residues. Trimming removed 4 bases from V and 6 bases from J, with 10 bases in between. Sequencing used immunoSEQ multiplex PCR; TCRdb keeps in-frame clones, though not all of them. This table has more than 2,000,000 clones, roughly nine tenths appearing once. Into CD45RA+ naive and CD45RA-negative memory subsets, the CD4+ cells were split. Sample: naive CD4+ T cells sorted from blood. The subset here: CD45RA+ positively selected. The clonotype was recovered from a man between 18 and 35 years old in good health. This rearrangement joins TRBV30 to TRBJ2-4, with D maybe TRBD1 (6 bases). The CDR3 loop reads CAWIPRGNIQYF. The CDR3, as DNA: TGTGCCTGGATACCCAGGGGAAACATTCAGTACTTC. The full variable domain, with the rest looked up from reference TRBV30 and TRBJ2-4, is SQTIHQWPATLVQPVGSPLSLECTVEGTSNPNLYWYRQAAGRGLQLLFYSVGIGQISSEVPQNLSASRPQDRQFILSSKKLLLSDSGFYLCAWIPRGNIQYFGAGTRLSVL.